The following is a T cell receptor (beta chain) sequence with its context. Germline values: CDR1 KGHDR, CDR2 SFDVKD. This CDR3 has 14 amino acids. V lost 4 bases, J lost 0 bases, and 8 bases lay in between. The record originates from a study of blood T cell repertoires in COVID-19. Looking at the study overall: PBMCs, B-cell-depleted T cells, or T cells provided the cDNA or gDNA that made up the material.

Some clones are missing from TCRdb's copy, which holds only in-frame ones; the method was immunoSEQ multiplex PCR. The sample holds about 190,000 clones, around 90% seen once. The sequencing input was peripheral blood. The source of this sequence is a man aged 40-55 years with active or convalescent COVID-19. The V gene is TRBV24-1, the J gene TRBJ1-2; unclear D gene. CDR3 protein: CATSDAGANYGYTF. The CDR3 bases are TGTGCCACCAGTGACGCGGGAGCTAACTATGGCTACACCTTC.